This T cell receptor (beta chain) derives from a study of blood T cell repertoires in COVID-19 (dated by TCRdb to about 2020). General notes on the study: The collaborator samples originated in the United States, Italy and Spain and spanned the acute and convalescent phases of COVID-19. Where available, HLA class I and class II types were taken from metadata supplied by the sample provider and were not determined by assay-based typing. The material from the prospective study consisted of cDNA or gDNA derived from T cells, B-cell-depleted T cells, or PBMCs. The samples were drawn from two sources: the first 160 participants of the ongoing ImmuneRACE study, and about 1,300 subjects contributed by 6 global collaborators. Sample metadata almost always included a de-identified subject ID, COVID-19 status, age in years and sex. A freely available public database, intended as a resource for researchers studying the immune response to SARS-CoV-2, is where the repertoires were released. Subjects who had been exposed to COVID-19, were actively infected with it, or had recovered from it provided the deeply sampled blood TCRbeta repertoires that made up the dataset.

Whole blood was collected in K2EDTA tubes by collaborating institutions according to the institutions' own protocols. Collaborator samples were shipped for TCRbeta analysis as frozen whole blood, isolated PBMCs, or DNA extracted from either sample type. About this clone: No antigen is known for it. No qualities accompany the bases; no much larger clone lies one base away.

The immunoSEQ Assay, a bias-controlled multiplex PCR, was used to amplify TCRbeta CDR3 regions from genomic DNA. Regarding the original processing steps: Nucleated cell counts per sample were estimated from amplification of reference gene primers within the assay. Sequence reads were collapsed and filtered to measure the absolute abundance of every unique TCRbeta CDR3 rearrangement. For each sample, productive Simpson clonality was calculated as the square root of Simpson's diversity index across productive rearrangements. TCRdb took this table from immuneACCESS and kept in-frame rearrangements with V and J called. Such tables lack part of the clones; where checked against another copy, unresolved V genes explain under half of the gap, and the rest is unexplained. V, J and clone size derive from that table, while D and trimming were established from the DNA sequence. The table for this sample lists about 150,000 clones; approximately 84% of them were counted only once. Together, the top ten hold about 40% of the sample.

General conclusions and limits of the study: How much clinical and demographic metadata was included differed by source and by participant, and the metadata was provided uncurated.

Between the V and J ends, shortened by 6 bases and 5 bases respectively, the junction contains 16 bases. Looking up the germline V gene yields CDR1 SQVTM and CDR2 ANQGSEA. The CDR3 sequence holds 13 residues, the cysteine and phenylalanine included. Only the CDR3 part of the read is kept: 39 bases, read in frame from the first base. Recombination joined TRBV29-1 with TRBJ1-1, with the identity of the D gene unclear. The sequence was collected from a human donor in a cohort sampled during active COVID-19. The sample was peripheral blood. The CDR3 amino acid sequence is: CSVGEVISTEAFF. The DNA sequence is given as TGCAGCGTCGGGGAGGTTATTAGTACTGAAGCTTTCTTT.